This TCR beta chain originates from a study of immune cell composition in non-small cell lung cancer. Broader study findings: Smoking pack-years did not significantly correlate with tumour TCR-beta clonality. Lung squamous cell carcinoma tumours had significantly higher top 10 clone scores and productive clonality than lung adenocarcinoma.

This table comes from immunoSEQ multiplex PCR, and its TCRdb copy is limited to in-frame clones, with some not included. This table has 950 to 1,100 clones, less than 80% appearing once. Template was genomic DNA from frozen, unsorted single-cell suspensions. CDR3 length: 15 amino acids. Germline CDR1 and CDR2: KGHSH and LQKENI. V was pared by 3 bases and J by 3 bases, with 4 bases of the junction left unmatched. On this clone: Antigen unknown.

The chain uses TRBV18 and TRBJ2-7, with 11 bases matching TRBD1. Material for sequencing was lung tumor tissue. This TCR was recovered from a human donor with non-small cell lung cancer. DNA for the CDR3: TGTGCCAGCTCACCGAAGGGACAGGGGGGCTACGAGCAGTACTTC. It is translated as CASSPKGQGGYEQYF. Based on the CDR3 plus reference TRBV18 and TRBJ2-7, the full variable domain is NAGVMQNPRHLVRRRGQEARLRCSPMKGHSHVYWYRQLPEEGLKFMVYLQKENIIDESGMPKERFSAEFPKEGPSILRIQQVVRGDSAAYFCASSPKGQGGYEQYFGPGTRLTVT.